This TCR beta chain stems from a study of technical replicates of blood from a few donors. The CDR3 spans 16 residues. Sequencing used immunoSEQ multiplex PCR; TCRdb keeps in-frame clones, though not all of them. The sample contains 45,000 to 60,000 clones, about 95% of which appear only once. V is TRBV21-1 and J is TRBJ2-5; the table assigns TRBD2, which was not confirmed against the DNA. TRBV21-1 is noted as a pseudogene. The sample comprised PBMCs. The receptor was isolated from a human donor in good health. Some clones in this sample may be carry-over from other donors' samples. In nucleotides, the CDR3 is TGTGCCAGCAGCAATATCGTCGGTACGGGGAGGGAGACCCAGTACTTC. This gives the protein CASSNIVGTGRETQYF.